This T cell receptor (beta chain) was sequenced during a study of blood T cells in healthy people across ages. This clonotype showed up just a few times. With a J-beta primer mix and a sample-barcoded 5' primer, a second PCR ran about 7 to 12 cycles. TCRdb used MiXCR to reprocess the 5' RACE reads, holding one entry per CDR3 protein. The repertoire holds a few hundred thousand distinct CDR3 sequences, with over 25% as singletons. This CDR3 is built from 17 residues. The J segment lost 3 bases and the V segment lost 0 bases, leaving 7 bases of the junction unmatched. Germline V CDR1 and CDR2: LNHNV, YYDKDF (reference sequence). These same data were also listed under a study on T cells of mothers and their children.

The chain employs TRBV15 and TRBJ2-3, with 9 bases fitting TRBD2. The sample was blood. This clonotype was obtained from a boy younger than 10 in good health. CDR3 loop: CATSRDGLAGTTDTQYF. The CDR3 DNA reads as TGTGCCACCAGCAGAGATGGCCTAGCGGGAACTACAGATACGCAGTATTTT.